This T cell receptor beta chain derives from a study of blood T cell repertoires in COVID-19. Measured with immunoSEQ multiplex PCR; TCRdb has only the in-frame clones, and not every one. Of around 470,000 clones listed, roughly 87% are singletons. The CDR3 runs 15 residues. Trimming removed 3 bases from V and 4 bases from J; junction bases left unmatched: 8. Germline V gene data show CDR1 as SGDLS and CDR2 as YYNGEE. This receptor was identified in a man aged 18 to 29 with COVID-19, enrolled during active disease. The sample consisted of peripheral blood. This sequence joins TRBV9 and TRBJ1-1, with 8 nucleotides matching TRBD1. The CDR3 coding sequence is TGTGCCAGCAGCGAGGGGACAGGAGTGGGCACTGAAGCTTTCTTT. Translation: CASSEGTGVGTEAFF.